The clone carrying this TCR beta chain was observed a few times. The target antigen is unknown. J lost 3 bases, V lost 0 bases, and 5 bases had no gene match. CDR3 size: 15 residues. Germline V CDR1 and CDR2: GTSNPN, SVGIG (reference sequence). Expressed TCRB transcripts were sequenced because the entire RNA isolate underwent reverse transcription. Clones were read by immunoSEQ multiplex PCR, and TCRdb kept only the in-frame ones, dropping some. The sample lists about 330,000 clones; around 10% were seen once. These data belong to a study of beta chain features in type 1 diabetes. Notes on the study in general: Shorter TCRB CDR3s, moderately but significantly so, were found in Type 1 diabetes patients in all four CD4+ subsets.

This sequence was found in a woman in her 30s in good health. The sequenced sample consisted of naive CD4+ T cells from blood. The rearrangement joins TRBV30 to TRBJ2-3, with 8 bases aligning to TRBD2. CDR3 in amino acids: CAWSVAGRVTDTQYF. CDR3 bases: TGTGCCTGGAGTGTCGCCGGGAGGGTAACAGATACGCAGTATTTT. The full variable domain, with the rest looked up from reference TRBV30 and TRBJ2-3, is SQTIHQWPATLVQPVGSPLSLECTVEGTSNPNLYWYRQAAGRGLQLLFYSVGIGQISSEVPQNLSASRPQDRQFILSSKKLLLSDSGFYLCAWSVAGRVTDTQYFGPGTRLTVL.